A selection of T cell receptor beta chains follows, all from one sample in a study of blood T cell repertoires in COVID-19. TCRdb's copy holds only in-frame clones and misses some; the assay was immunoSEQ multiplex PCR. This sample has around 300,000 clones, with roughly 89% found just once. The sample consisted of peripheral blood. These receptors were obtained from a man in his forties or fifties with acute or convalescent COVID-19. Both conserved end residues are part of each CDR3. D genes are given only for firm matches. A row's size may be missing; if present it is once, few, many or a size class.

>-|TRBJ2-7|TRBV3-1/TRBV3-2|TRBD2
TGTGCCAGCAGCCCGCTAGCGGGGGGTAACGGCGAGCAGTACTTC
CASSPLAGGNGEQYF
>once|TRBJ1-1|TRBV6-9|-
TGTGCCAGCAGTTATGAGGGTATAGTAGCTTTCTTT
CASSYEGIVAFF
>-|TRBJ2-2|TRBV5-1|-
TGCGCCAGCAGCCCAGCTACAGGGAACACCGGGGAGCTGTTTTTT
CASSPATGNTGELFF
>-|TRBJ2-1|TRBV12-5|-
TGTGCTAGTGGAACCGGGAGCTCCTACAATGAGCAGTTCTTC
CASGTGSSYNEQFF
>-|TRBJ2-5|TRBV5-8|TRBD2
TGTGCCAGCAGCTCACCGGGACTAGGGGGAGAGACCCAGTACTTC
CASSSPGLGGETQYF
>-|TRBJ2-7|TRBV2|-
TGTGCCAGCAAACTAGGCGGCGGAACCTACGAGCAGTACTTC
CASKLGGGTYEQYF
>once|TRBJ2-5|TRBV9|-
TGTGCCAGCAGCGTAGGGTCGCCAAGGGGGACCCAGTACTTC
CASSVGSPRGTQYF
>-|TRBJ2-7|TRBV3-1/TRBV3-2|-
TGTGCCAGCAGCCAACTCTACGAGCAGTACTTC
CASSQLYEQYF
>-|TRBJ1-5|TRBV2|-
TGTGCCAGCAGTGTAGAGTCTCAGGGTCAGCCCCAGCATTTT
CASSVESQGQPQHF
>-|TRBJ1-2|TRBV5-5|-
TGTGCCAGCAGCTTGGGGGGCGACTATGGCTACACCTTC
CASSLGGDYGYTF
>-|TRBJ1-1|TRBV5-4|TRBD1
TGTGCCAGCAGCCCCCAGACAGGGGTCGACACTGAAGCTTTCTTT
CASSPQTGVDTEAFF
>-|TRBJ2-6|TRBV18|TRBD1
TGTGCCAGCTCCCCCAACGCCGGGACAGGGGAAGCCAACGTCCTGACTTTC
CASSPNAGTGEANVLTF
>-|TRBJ2-5|TRBV2|-
TGTGCCAGCAGTGAGTTGGTAGCTGGAGAGACCCAGTACTTC
CASSELVAGETQYF
>few|TRBJ1-2|TRBV7-9|TRBD1
TGTGCCAGCAGCTTAGCCCGACAGGGATATGGCTATGGCTACACCTTC
CASSLARQGYGYGYTF
>-|TRBJ1-1|TRBV4-1|TRBD1
TGCGCCAGCAGCTTACGTGGACAGGGGGCCACTGAAGCTTTCTTT
CASSLRGQGATEAFF
>-|TRBJ1-4|TRBV20-1|-
TGCAGTGCTAGCGCGAATGAAAAACTGTTTTTT
CSASANEKLFF
>-|TRBJ2-2|TRBV7-9|-
TGTGCCAGCAGCATTGACAGGAACACCGGGGAGCTGTTTTTT
CASSIDRNTGELFF
>once|TRBJ1-1|TRBV20-1|-
TGCAGTGCTCGACCAGGGCTTGAAGCTTTCTTT
CSARPGLEAFF
>-|TRBJ2-1|TRBV4-1|TRBD1
TGCGCCAGCAGCCAAGAGGTCAGGACAGGGTTTGATGAGCAGTTCTTC
CASSQEVRTGFDEQFF
>-|TRBJ2-3|TRBV30|-
TGTGCCTGGAGCCCCCCCGGTCGCGCAGATACGCAGTATTTT
CAWSPPGRADTQYF
>-|TRBJ2-5|TRBV30|TRBD2
TGTGCCTGGAACGTAGCGGGGGAAGAGACCCAGTACTTC
CAWNVAGEETQYF
>-|TRBJ2-1|TRBV30|TRBD1
TGTGCCTGGAGTGTGGGACAGGGAAGCTTCGATGAGCAGTTCTTC
CAWSVGQGSFDEQFF
>-|TRBJ1-1|TRBV2|-
TGTGCCAGCATTGGAGGAGCGGCTGAAGCTTTCTTT
CASIGGAAEAFF
>-|TRBJ1-3|TRBV18|-
TGTGCCAGCTCACCCAAAGCGGGACAAGGAGCCTCTGGAAACACCATATATTTT
CASSPKAGQGASGNTIYF
>-|TRBJ1-3|TRBV3-1/TRBV3-2|-
TGTGCCAGCAGCCGACGCGGGGGAGGAAACACCATATATTTT
CASSRRGGGNTIYF
>-|TRBJ1-3|TRBV3-1/TRBV3-2|-
TGTGCCAGCGAGGCAGGGTCACTCTCTGGAAACACCATATATTTT
CASEAGSLSGNTIYF
>-|TRBJ2-1|TRBV7-3|-
TGTGCCAGCACCTTCGGGCAGGGCTATGAGCAGTTCTTC
CASTFGQGYEQFF
>-|TRBJ2-7|TRBV5-1|-
TGCGCCAGCAGCTCTCGGACAACCTACGAGCAGTACTTC
CASSSRTTYEQYF
>-|TRBJ1-1|TRBV7-3|-
TGTGCCAGCAGCCCCACGGGGTCGCTCACTGAAGCTTTCTTT
CASSPTGSLTEAFF
>-|TRBJ2-2|TRBV9|-
TGTGCCAGCAGCGTAACAGGGTCGCCCGGGGAGCTGTTTTTT
CASSVTGSPGELFF
>-|TRBJ1-3|TRBV5-4|-
TGTGCCAGCAGCTTGTGGGGGGGCTCTGGAAACACCATATATTTT
CASSLWGGSGNTIYF
>once|TRBJ1-6|TRBV27|TRBD1
TGTGCCAGCAGTTTATCCTCCGGGACAGGGGTGCATTCACCCCTCCACTTT
CASSLSSGTGVHSPLHF
>-|TRBJ2-3|TRBV3-1/TRBV3-2|-
TGTGCCAGCAGCCAAGGTTGGCTAGGGGCCGATACGCAGTATTTT
CASSQGWLGADTQYF
>-|TRBJ2-7|TRBV5-1|TRBD1
TGCGCCAGCAGCCACGACAGGGGGCAGTTCGGCAAGCAGTACTTC
CASSHDRGQFGKQYF
>few|TRBJ2-2|TRBV7-9|-
TGTGCCAGCGGCGAGGGAGCGAACACCGGGGAGCTGTTTTTT
CASGEGANTGELFF
>-|TRBJ1-6|TRBV27|TRBD1
TGTGCCAGCGGGACAGGGTATCGGAATTCACCCCTCCACTTT
CASGTGYRNSPLHF
>-|TRBJ1-5|TRBV5-1|-
TGCGCCAGCAGCTTGGGCGGGGAAAATCAGCCCCAGCATTTT
CASSLGGENQPQHF
>once|TRBJ2-3|TRBV9|-
TGTGCCAGCAGCGTAGGGGCGGGGGCTCGCACAGATACGCAGTATTTT
CASSVGAGARTDTQYF
>-|TRBJ2-3|TRBV5-1|TRBD2
TGCGCCAGCCGACTAGCGGCTAGCACAGATACGCAGTATTTT
CASRLAASTDTQYF
>-|TRBJ2-5|TRBV30|TRBD1
TGTGCCTGGGAACAGGGGGCAGGGGAGACCCAGTACTTC
CAWEQGAGETQYF
>-|TRBJ1-2|TRBV4-2|-
TGTGCCAGCAGCCACACAGGGATCTATGGCTACACCTTC
CASSHTGIYGYTF
>-|TRBJ1-6|TRBV18|TRBD1
TGTGCCAGCTCAACAGGACCCGCGACAGGGAACTCACCCCTCCACTTT
CASSTGPATGNSPLHF
>-|TRBJ1-2|TRBV27|-
TGTGCCAGCAGTTTTCAAGGGAGCGCCTCTGGCTACACCTTC
CASSFQGSASGYTF
>-|TRBJ2-5|TRBV6-5|TRBD1
TGTGCCAGCAGTTTCCCGGACAGGCGGGAGACCCAGTACTTC
CASSFPDRRETQYF
>-|TRBJ1-2|TRBV5-1|TRBD1
TGCGCCAGCAGCTCGGGACAGGGAAACTATGGCTACACCTTC
CASSSGQGNYGYTF
>-|TRBJ2-3|TRBV16|TRBD2
TGTGCCAGCAGCCAATCCTACGGGGGGGATACGCAGTATTTT
CASSQSYGGDTQYF
>-|TRBJ2-2|TRBV19|-
TGTGCCAGTACAGGGACCGGGGAGCTGTTTTTT
CASTGTGELFF
>-|TRBJ2-3|TRBV4-2|-
TGTGCCAGCAGTCCCGGGGATCAGCGGTCCACAGATACGCAGTATTTT
CASSPGDQRSTDTQYF
>-|TRBJ1-1|TRBV10-2|-
TGCGCCAGCAGTGAGGACGACAGACAACCCCCTAACACTGAAGCTTTCTTT
CASSEDDRQPPNTEAFF
>-|TRBJ1-4|TRBV27|-
TGTGCCAGCAGTTTATCGAACGGGTTCCCTAATGAAAAACTGTTTTTT
CASSLSNGFPNEKLFF
>-|TRBJ1-4|TRBV6-5|TRBD1
TGTGCCAGTAGGGACAGGGGGCTGTCTAATGAAAAACTGTTTTTT
CASRDRGLSNEKLFF
>-|TRBJ2-3|TRBV2|TRBD2
TGTGCCAGCAGTAAAGGGCTTGGGACTAGCGGCCCAGATACGCAGTATTTT
CASSKGLGTSGPDTQYF
>-|TRBJ2-3|TRBV4-2|TRBD1
TGTGCCAGCAGCCAAGAGACGACAGGGAAAGATACGCAGTATTTT
CASSQETTGKDTQYF
>-|TRBJ1-6|TRBV19|TRBD1
TGTGCCACTAGTTCGACAGGGACCACCTATAATTCACCCCTCCACTTT
CATSSTGTTYNSPLHF
>-|TRBJ2-2|TRBV5-1|TRBD1
TGCGCCAGCGACCAAGGGACAGCGAACACCGGGGAGCTGTTTTTT
CASDQGTANTGELFF